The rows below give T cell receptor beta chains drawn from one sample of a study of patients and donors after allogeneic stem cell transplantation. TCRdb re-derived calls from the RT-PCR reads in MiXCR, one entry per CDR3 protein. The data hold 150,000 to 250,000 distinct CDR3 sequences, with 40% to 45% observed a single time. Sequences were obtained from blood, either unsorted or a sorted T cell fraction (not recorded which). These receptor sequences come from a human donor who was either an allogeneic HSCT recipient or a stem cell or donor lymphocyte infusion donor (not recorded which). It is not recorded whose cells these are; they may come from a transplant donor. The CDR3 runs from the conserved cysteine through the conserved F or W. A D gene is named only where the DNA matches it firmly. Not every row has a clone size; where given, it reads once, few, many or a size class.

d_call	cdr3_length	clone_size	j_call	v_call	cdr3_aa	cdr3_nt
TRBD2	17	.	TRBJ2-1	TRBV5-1	CASSLEGATSGPNEQFF	TGCGCCAGCAGCTTGGAAGGCGCGACTAGCGGCCCAAATGAGCAGTTCTTC
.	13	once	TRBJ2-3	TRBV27	CASSFRETDTQYF	TGTGCCAGCAGTTTCAGGGAAACAGATACGCAGTATTTT
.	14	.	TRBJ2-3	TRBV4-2	CASSQDMGEDTQYF	TGTGCCAGCAGCCAAGATATGGGGGAAGATACGCAGTATTTT
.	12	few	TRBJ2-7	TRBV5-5	CASSLLGDEQYF	TGTGCCAGCAGCTTGCTAGGGGACGAGCAGTACTTC
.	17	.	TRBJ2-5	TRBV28	CASSLVGKRGERETQYF	TGTGCCAGCAGTTTGGTCGGAAAAAGGGGCGAGAGAGAGACCCAGTACTTC
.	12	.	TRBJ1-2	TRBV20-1	CSPRGSDYGYTF	TGCAGTCCCCGGGGGAGCGACTATGGCTACACCTTC
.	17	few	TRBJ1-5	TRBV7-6	CASSLAGSGGSNQPQHF	TGTGCCAGCAGCTTAGCAGGGTCCGGGGGAAGCAATCAGCCCCAGCATTTT
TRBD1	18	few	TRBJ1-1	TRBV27	CASSFHPRQGIGNTEAFF	TGTGCCAGCAGTTTCCACCCGAGACAGGGAATAGGGAACACTGAAGCTTTCTTT
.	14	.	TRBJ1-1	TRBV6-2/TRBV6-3	CASSSGPRSTEAFF	TGTGCCAGCAGTTCGGGCCCTAGGTCTACTGAAGCTTTCTTT
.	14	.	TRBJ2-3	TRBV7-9	CASSLWDSTDTQYF	TGTGCCAGCAGCTTATGGGACAGCACAGATACGCAGTATTTT
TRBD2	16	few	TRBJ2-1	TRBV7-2	CASSFPSGRALNEQFF	TGTGCCAGCAGCTTCCCAAGCGGGAGGGCCCTCAATGAGCAGTTCTTC
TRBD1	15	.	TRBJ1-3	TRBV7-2	CASSPSLDRRNTIYF	TGTGCCAGCAGCCCCTCACTGGACAGGAGGAACACCATATATTTT
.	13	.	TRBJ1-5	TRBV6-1	CASNRTVAQPQHF	TGTGCCAGCAATCGGACAGTAGCTCAGCCCCAGCATTTT
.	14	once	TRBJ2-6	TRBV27	CASSPWSGANVLTF	TGTGCCAGCAGTCCCTGGTCTGGGGCCAACGTCCTGACTTTC
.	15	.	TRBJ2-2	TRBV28	CASSPVGGNTGELFF	TGTGCCAGCAGCCCGGTTGGGGGAAACACCGGGGAGCTGTTTTTT
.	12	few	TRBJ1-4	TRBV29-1	CSVRDGLGGLFF	TGCAGCGTCCGGGACGGGTTAGGAGGACTGTTTTTT
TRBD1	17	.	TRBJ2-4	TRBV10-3	CAISGTSDRDTKNIQYF	TGTGCCATCAGTGGAACCTCGGACAGGGACACCAAAAACATTCAGTACTTC
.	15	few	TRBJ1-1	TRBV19	CASTPWEESNTEAFF	TGTGCCAGTACCCCTTGGGAGGAATCGAACACTGAAGCTTTCTTT
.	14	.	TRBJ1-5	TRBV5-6	CASSLLSGDQPQHF	TGTGCCAGCAGCTTACTCTCGGGGGATCAGCCCCAGCATTTT
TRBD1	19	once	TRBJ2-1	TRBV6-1	CASSGSGTGRVSSYNEQFF	TGTGCCAGCAGTGGTAGTGGGACAGGGAGAGTTAGCTCCTACAATGAGCAGTTCTTC
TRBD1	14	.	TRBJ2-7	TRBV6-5	CASSYGDRGYEQYF	TGTGCCAGCAGTTACGGGGACAGGGGGTACGAGCAGTACTTC